One and the same sample provided the 26 T cell receptor beta chains below, sequenced in a study of T cell responses to AZD1222 COVID-19 vaccine. Using immunoSEQ multiplex PCR, the repertoire was profiled, and TCRdb retains in-frame clones only, with some absent. Of about 160,000 clones in the sample, around 94% were seen once. This specimen consisted of peripheral blood, obtained on day 0 of AZD1222 vaccination. Receptor source: an adult in good health.

The chain carries TRBV3-1 (or the pseudogene TRBV3-2) and TRBJ1-6; 9 bases fit TRBD1. From germline, CDR1 is LGHDT and CDR2 YNNKEL (reference sequence). This CDR3 is 15 amino acids long. The V gene end was trimmed by 4 bases and the J gene end by 8 bases; junction bases not matched to a gene: 6. The CDR3 DNA follows: TGTGCCAGCAGCCGGCTGGACAGGGGTTATTCACCCCTCCACTTT. This gives the protein CASSRLDRGYSPLHF.

V is TRBV6-5 and J is TRBJ1-4, with 12 positions matching TRBD1. This CDR3 spans 14 amino acids. The ends lost 9 bases at V and 7 bases at J; junction bases unmatched: 6. Germline V CDR1 and CDR2: MNHEY, SVGAGI. The CDR3 DNA reads TGTGCCAGTTTGCCGGGACAGGGGGCTGAAAAACTGTTTTTT. Amino acids: CASLPGQGAEKLFF.

The rearrangement uses TRBV5-4 and TRBJ2-2; 10 bases fit TRBD1. Germline lookup yields CDR1 SGHNT and CDR2 YYREEE (reference sequence). The CDR3 is 12 amino acids. V shed 4 bases and J 15 bases; nucleotides not matched to a gene: 6. The DNA of the CDR3 is TGTGCCAGCAGCCAGGGACAGGGGATGGTGTTTTTT. Amino acid sequence: CASSQGQGMVFF. The entire variable domain, with the rest obtained from reference TRBV5-4 and TRBJ2-2, is as follows: ETGVTQSPTHLIKTRGQQVTLRCSSQSGHNTVSWYQQALGQGPQFIFQYYREEENGRGNFPPRFSGLQFPNYSSELNVNALELDDSALYLCASSQGQGMVFFGEGSRLTVL.

The CDR3 loop is CATSGPKGSSSSYEQYF. The CDR3 bases are TGTGCCACCAGTGGCCCAAAGGGAAGCAGCTCCTCCTACGAGCAGTACTTC. The rearrangement links TRBV24-1 to TRBJ2-7; unclear D gene. CDR3 size: 17 residues. Deletions cut 5 bases from V and 0 bases from J, with 19 bases between. Germline V gene lookup returns CDR1 KGHDR and CDR2 SFDVKD.

The rearrangement joins TRBV29-1 to TRBJ1-4; a possible D gene is TRBD1 (6 bases). The V gene lost 4 bases and the J gene lost 6 bases, with 9 bases spanning the gap. The CDR3 covers 12 residues. In germline, CDR1 is SQVTM, CDR2 ANQGSEA. The CDR3 loop is CSVAGGDEKLFF. The CDR3 DNA reads TGCAGCGTTGCCGGGGGCGATGAAAAACTGTTTTTT.

The chain is built from TRBV6-6 and TRBJ2-5; no firm D call. Trimming took 4 bases from V and 3 from J, leaving 3 bases between them. Germline CDR1 and CDR2: MNHNY and SVGAGI (reference sequence). The CDR3 totals 11 residues. CDR3 sequence reads: CASSSEETQYF. The CDR3 region has the DNA TGTGCCAGCAGTTCAGAAGAGACCCAGTACTTC.

The chain joins TRBV5-1 to TRBJ1-3; D perhaps matches TRBD1 (5 bases). CDR1 and CDR2 from the germline V gene are SGHRS and YFSETQ. CDR3 length equals 17 residues. V gave up 0 bases and J gave up 2 bases, with 15 bases separating them. The CDR3 region is CASSLEFTGFTGNTIYF. The DNA for the CDR3 is TGCGCCAGCAGCTTGGAATTTACAGGATTTACTGGAAACACCATATATTTT.

The chain links TRBV29-1 to TRBJ1-1; D uncertain. The CDR3 covers 12 residues. Germline V lookup: CDR1 SQVTM, CDR2 ANQGSEA. Trimming took 4 bases from V and 3 from J, leaving 9 bases between them. The CDR3, as DNA: TGCAGCGTTGCCCAGTGGGACACTGAAGCTTTCTTT. Protein sequence: CSVAQWDTEAFF.

V gene TRBV10-1 combines with J gene TRBJ2-1, with 11 bases matching TRBD2. The CDR3 length is 16 residues. V shed 6 bases and J 4 bases; nucleotides not matched to a gene: 8. CDR1 and CDR2 (germline): WNHNN, SYGVQD (reference sequence). This chain's CDR3 is CASSARTSGGYNEQFF. The CDR3 DNA is TGCGCCAGCAGCGCCCGCACTAGCGGGGGTTACAATGAGCAGTTCTTC.

V gene TRBV19 combines with J gene TRBJ2-7; TRBD1 is a possible D gene (6 bases). The CDR3 loop spans 13 amino acids. V gave up 6 bases and J gave up 6 bases, with 15 bases separating them. Looked up from germline, CDR1 is LNHDA and CDR2 is SQIVND (reference sequence). The CDR3 spells CASSKQGVGEQYF. In nucleotides, the CDR3 is TGTGCCAGTAGCAAACAGGGAGTTGGCGAGCAGTACTTC.

The J gene is TRBJ2-1, the V gene TRBV2, with 16 bases matching TRBD2. Trimming removed 8 bases from V and 7 bases from J; junction bases left unmatched: 5. There are 15 residues in the CDR3. Germline V gene data show CDR1 as SNHLY and CDR2 as FYNNEI. CDR3 protein: CASLSGLAGGNEQFF. The CDR3 DNA reads TGTGCCAGCCTCTCGGGACTAGCGGGAGGGAATGAGCAGTTCTTC.

The chain employs TRBV19 and TRBJ1-1; no clear D. The CDR3 contains 15 residues. The V end lost 3 bases, the J end lost 0 bases, and 11 bases lay between the germline ends. CDR1 is LNHDA, CDR2 SQIVND, per germline (reference sequence). The CDR3, as DNA: TGTGCCAGTAGTATGTTCGGCTCCATGAACACTGAAGCTTTCTTT. Encoded protein: CASSMFGSMNTEAFF.

The gene calls are TRBV7-2 and TRBJ2-3, with D possibly matching TRBD1 (5 bases). V was pared by 5 bases and J by 3 bases, with 18 bases between. Germline CDR1 is SGHTA and CDR2 is FQGNSA. The CDR3 covers 16 residues. The CDR3 loop reads CASSRWTSVLTDTQYF. CDR3 coding DNA: TGTGCCAGCAGCCGCTGGACATCAGTGTTGACAGATACGCAGTATTTT.

This chain uses TRBV10-3 with TRBJ1-1; D is undetermined. Germline V gene sequence: CDR1 ENHRY, CDR2 SYGVKD. The CDR3 covers 13 residues. V was trimmed by 7 bases and J by 3 bases, leaving 12 bases between them. CDR3: CAIMGRWDTEAFF. The CDR3 nucleotides are TGTGCCATCATGGGGAGGTGGGACACTGAAGCTTTCTTT.

The V call is TRBV11-3, the J call TRBJ2-5; the match to TRBD1 covers 7 bases. Germline V gene lookup returns CDR1 SGHNT and CDR2 YENEEA. V trimming: 4 bases; J trimming: 2 bases; junction bases outside the gene matches: 4. This CDR3 contains 14 residues. CDR3 DNA: TGTGCCAGCAGCTCCGGACAGGAACAAGAGACCCAGTACTTC. Its translation is CASSSGQEQETQYF. The full variable domain, its missing parts supplied by reference TRBV11-3 and TRBJ2-5, is EAGVVQSPRYKIIEKKQPVAFWCNPISGHNTLYWYLQNLGQGPELLIRYENEEAVDDSQLPKDRFSAERLKGVDSTLKIQPAELGDSAVYLCASSSGQEQETQYFGPGTRLLVL.

V is TRBV11-2 and J is TRBJ2-2; D is ambiguous. Per germline, CDR1 SGHAT and CDR2 FQNNGV. This CDR3 region has 14 residues. V lost 1 base to trimming and J lost 4 bases, with 7 bases between them. The CDR3 region is CASSLVWGTGELFF. The CDR3 DNA reads as TGTGCCAGCAGCTTAGTATGGGGCACCGGGGAGCTGTTTTTT. Full variable domain (remainder filled in from reference TRBV11-2 and TRBJ2-2): EAGVAQSPRYKIIEKRQSVAFWCNPISGHATLYWYQQILGQGPKLLIQFQNNGVVDDSQLPKDRFSAERLKGVDSTLKIQPAKLEDSAVYLCASSLVWGTGELFFGEGSRLTVL.

V and J are TRBV6-6 and TRBJ2-7; a possible D gene is TRBD2 (6 bases). Trimming took 2 bases from V and 3 from J, leaving 11 bases between them. Germline CDR1 and CDR2: MNHNY and SVGAGI (reference sequence). The CDR3 is made up of 14 amino acids. CDR3 region: CASSYGAAGYEQYF. The DNA of the CDR3 is TGTGCCAGCAGTTACGGGGCAGCGGGCTACGAGCAGTACTTC.

The chain couples TRBV6-5 to TRBJ1-2, with D possibly matching TRBD1 (5 bases). The CDR3 is made up of 14 amino acids. Germline loops: CDR1 MNHEY, CDR2 SVGAGI. Deletions cut 2 bases from V and 5 bases from J, with 12 bases between. This CDR3 reads CASSYIGAPYGYTF. The CDR3 nucleotides read TGTGCCAGCAGTTACATAGGGGCCCCGTATGGCTACACCTTC.

The CDR3 nucleotides read TGTGCCAGCGGGATCCGGGACACCGTCTTCGGTTCCGAAAAACTGTTTTTT. Translated: CASGIRDTVFGSEKLFF. The chain is built from TRBV27 and TRBJ1-4; tentative D call: TRBD1 (6 bases). V gave up 8 bases and J gave up 8 bases, with 27 bases separating them. Germline-derived CDR1 and CDR2 are MNHEY and SMNVEV (reference sequence). The CDR3 is made up of 17 amino acids.

The rearrangement links TRBV6-1 to TRBJ1-5; perhaps TRBD1 as D (6 bases). Germline CDR1 reads MNHNS; CDR2 reads SASEGT. V was pared by 2 bases and J by 4 bases, with 9 bases between. This CDR3 region has 14 residues. The chain's CDR3 is CASSERDNNQPQHF. The CDR3 bases are TGTGCCAGCAGTGAAAGGGACAATAATCAGCCCCAGCATTTT.

The V gene is TRBV2, the J gene TRBJ1-2; 7 nucleotides agree with TRBD1. V shed 2 bases and J 6 bases; nucleotides not matched to a gene: 0. This CDR3 is 12 amino acids long. Per the germline V gene, CDR1 is SNHLY and CDR2 is FYNNEI. The CDR3 loop is CASSETGDGYTF. DNA for the CDR3: TGTGCCAGCAGTGAAACAGGGGATGGCTACACCTTC.

Only a few counts were recorded for this clone. The chain links TRBV18 to TRBJ2-3, with a weak D call TRBD2 (5 bases). In germline, CDR1 is KGHSH, CDR2 LQKENI. This CDR3 has 13 amino acids. Trimming shortened V by 3 bases and J by 5 bases, and 9 bases separated the two germline ends. The CDR3 sequence: CASSPPLEDTQYF. The CDR3 DNA reads TGTGCCAGCTCACCTCCACTAGAAGATACGCAGTATTTT.

The chain links TRBV30 to TRBJ1-2, with no clear D. V lost 5 bases, J lost 5 bases, and 15 bases lay in between. Germline V gives CDR1 GTSNPN, CDR2 SVGIG (reference sequence). This CDR3 has 13 residues. CDR3 loop: CAWAVEGPYGYTF. The CDR3 bases are TGTGCCTGGGCGGTAGAAGGGCCATATGGCTACACCTTC.

The chain combines TRBV4-1 with TRBJ2-3; D is unresolved. Trimming stripped 5 bases from V and 2 bases from J, with 20 bases between. Germline assignment: CDR1 MGHRA and CDR2 YSYEKL. This CDR3 has 17 amino acids. The CDR3 loop is CASSSRSPTTHTDTQYF. CDR3 bases: TGCGCCAGCAGCTCCCGAAGCCCCACCACTCACACAGATACGCAGTATTTT.

The genes are TRBV6-2 or TRBV6-3 and TRBJ1-5; the D gene is possibly TRBD1 (5 bases). The V gene's germline CDR1 is MNHEY and CDR2 SVGEGT. V was cut by 6 bases and J by 4 bases, with 10 bases left in between. The CDR3 is 13 residues long. The CDR3 bases are TGTGCCAGCAGCCGACAGTTAAATCAGCCCCAGCATTTT. Translation: CASSRQLNQPQHF.

The chain uses TRBV6-5 and TRBJ1-4, with a weak D call TRBD1 (5 bases). V was pared by 6 bases and J by 7 bases, with 15 bases between. The CDR3 loop spans 14 amino acids. The V gene's germline CDR1 is MNHEY and CDR2 SVGAGI. DNA for the CDR3: TGTGCCAGCAGAAAGGGGACCTGGGGTGAAAAACTGTTTTTT. It yields the protein CASRKGTWGEKLFF.